One TCR beta chain is described in this entry. There are 13 residues in the CDR3. V shed 6 bases, J shed 3 bases, and the junction held 3 bases outside the gene matches. Germline loops: CDR1 WNHNN, CDR2 SYGVQD (reference sequence). This sample stems from a study of OX40 agonist ivuxolimab in advanced cancers. Autoimmune disease history or systemic immunosuppression disqualified patients. Some clones are missing from TCRdb's copy, which holds only in-frame ones; the method was immunoSEQ multiplex PCR. The sample records under 70,000 clones, about nine tenths being singletons. Source: CD4+ or CD8+ T cells sorted from blood, taken in a trial of the OX40 agonist ivuxolimab. This clonotype was obtained from an adult with an advanced solid tumor such as melanoma, head and neck, liver or kidney cancer. The J gene is TRBJ2-7, the V gene TRBV10-1; 9 bases match TRBD1. CDR3 coding DNA: TGCGCCAGCAGCCAGGGACAGGGCTACGAGCAGTACTTC. Its protein product is CASSQGQGYEQYF.